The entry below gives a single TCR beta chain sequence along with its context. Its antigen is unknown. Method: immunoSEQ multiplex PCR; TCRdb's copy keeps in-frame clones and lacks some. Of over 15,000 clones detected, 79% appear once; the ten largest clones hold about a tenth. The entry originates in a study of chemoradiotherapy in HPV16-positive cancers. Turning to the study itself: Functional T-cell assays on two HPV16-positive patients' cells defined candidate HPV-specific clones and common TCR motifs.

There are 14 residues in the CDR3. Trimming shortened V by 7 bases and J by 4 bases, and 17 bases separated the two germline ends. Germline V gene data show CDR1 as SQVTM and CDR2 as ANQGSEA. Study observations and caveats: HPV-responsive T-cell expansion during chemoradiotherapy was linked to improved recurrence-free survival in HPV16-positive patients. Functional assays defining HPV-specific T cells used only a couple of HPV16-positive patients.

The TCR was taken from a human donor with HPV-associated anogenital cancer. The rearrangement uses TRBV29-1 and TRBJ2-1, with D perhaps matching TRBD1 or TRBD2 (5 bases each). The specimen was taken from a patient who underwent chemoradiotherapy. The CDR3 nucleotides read TGCAGCGAAACCCCGGGACCGGTATACAATGAGCAGTTCTTC. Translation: CSETPGPVYNEQFF.